Below, 20 T cell receptor beta chains from the same sample are listed, as sequenced in a study of blood T cell repertoires in COVID-19. The protocol was immunoSEQ multiplex PCR, while the TCRdb copy is restricted to in-frame clones and leaves out a portion. The data hold about 360,000 clones, with 65% to 90% observed a single time. The sequencing input was peripheral blood. All receptors derive from a woman aged 60 to 75 with COVID-19, enrolled during active disease.

The V gene is TRBV21-1, the J gene TRBJ2-1; TRBD2 is the table's D call, not checked against the DNA. TRBV21-1 is flagged as a pseudogene. The CDR3 covers 15 residues. The CDR3 region is CASSTSPSAVNEQFF. The CDR3, as DNA: TGTGCCAGCAGCACCTCTCCCAGTGCGGTCAATGAGCAGTTCTTC.

The V and J genes are TRBV7-9 and TRBJ2-2; 10 positions agree with TRBD1. The V and J ends lost 5 bases and 2 bases, in that order; junction bases with no gene match: 5. The CDR3 loop spans 16 amino acids. Germline CDR1 reads SEHNR; CDR2 reads FQNEAQ (reference sequence). CDR3 in DNA: TGTGCCAGCAGCCCAGGGACAGGGGACAACACCGGGGAGCTGTTTTTT. Translation gives CASSPGTGDNTGELFF.

The CDR3 DNA follows: TGTGCCAGCAGTGACGACAAAACCTATGGCTACACCTTC. Its protein is CASSDDKTYGYTF. V and J are TRBV2 and TRBJ1-2; D unclear. The germline V and J ends were trimmed by 3 bases and 4 bases, with 9 bases remaining between them. The CDR3 spans 13 residues. The germline V gene encodes CDR1 SNHLY and CDR2 FYNNEI.

This chain uses TRBV11-2 with TRBJ1-3, with 7 bases lining up with TRBD1. J gave up 0 bases and V 5 bases, and 10 bases lay outside the gene matches. The CDR3 has 17 residues. Looked up from germline, CDR1 is SGHAT and CDR2 is FQNNGV. The CDR3 reads CASSRRDSPHSGNTIYF. The CDR3 DNA reads as TGTGCCAGCAGCCGTAGGGACAGTCCTCACTCTGGAAACACCATATATTTT.

With regard to this clone: Other DNA variants within this sample encode the same CDR3. V usage is TRBV4-3 and J usage is TRBJ2-1, with 10 bases aligning to TRBD2. J lost 3 bases, V lost 2 bases, and 1 base had no gene match. Germline assignment: CDR1 LGHNA and CDR2 YSLEER. The CDR3 is 15 residues long. CDR3 DNA sequence: TGCGCCAGCAGCCAACCTAGCGGGGGCTACAATGAGCAGTTCTTC. Translated: CASSQPSGGYNEQFF.

On this clone itself: This same CDR3 is encoded by further DNA sequences in the sample. The chain joins TRBV5-4 to TRBJ1-2; TRBD1 matches at 7 bases. Germline CDR1 reads SGHNT; CDR2 reads YYREEE (reference sequence). The length of the CDR3 is 13 residues. The J segment lost 3 bases and the V segment lost 1 base, leaving 0 bases of the junction unmatched. The CDR3 loop reads CASSLTGDYGYTF. The CDR3 region has the DNA TGTGCCAGCAGCTTGACAGGGGACTATGGCTACACCTTC.

V and J are TRBV9 and TRBJ2-7, with D perhaps TRBD2 (6 bases). This CDR3 has 16 residues. V was clipped by 0 bases and J by 1 base, with 14 bases between them. Germline CDR1 and CDR2: SGDLS and YYNGEE. The CDR3 here is CASSVGGTMRSYEQYF. The CDR3 nucleotides read TGTGCCAGCAGCGTAGGCGGGACGATGAGGTCCTACGAGCAGTACTTC.

The rearrangement links TRBV7-2 to TRBJ1-2; 8 bases line up with TRBD1. This CDR3 region has 14 residues. Trimming removed 3 bases from V and 7 bases from J; junction bases left unmatched: 7. The germline V gene has CDR1 SGHTA and CDR2 FQGNSA. The CDR3 DNA reads as TGTGCCAGCAGCTTTGACAGGGGAGTAGCTGGCTACACCTTC. Translated, it gives CASSFDRGVAGYTF.

The rearrangement uses TRBV12-3 or TRBV12-4 and TRBJ1-2, with 9 bases that match TRBD1. The J segment lost 3 bases and the V segment lost 6 bases, leaving 2 bases of the junction unmatched. The CDR3 spans 13 residues. This CDR3 reads CASRGQGHYGYTF. The CDR3 coding sequence is TGTGCCAGCAGGGGACAGGGCCACTATGGCTACACCTTC.

As concerns this clone: The junction differs from germline at one of its ends, possibly a read error. The V and J genes are TRBV7-9 and TRBJ2-1; 10 nucleotides match TRBD2. CDR1 is SEHNR and CDR2 is FQNEAQ in the germline V gene (reference sequence). The CDR3 has 15 residues. The CDR3 protein is CASSLAGASYNEQFF. CDR3 DNA sequence: TGTGCCAGCAGCCTAGCGGGGGCCTCCTACAATGAGCAGTTCTTC.

The sample holds one count of this clone. The genes are TRBV7-3 and TRBJ2-2; weak D call: TRBD1 (5 bases). This CDR3 contains 17 residues. Germline V gene data show CDR1 as SGHTA and CDR2 as FQGTGA. V shed 1 base and J shed 3 bases, with 15 bases lying between them. The DNA for the CDR3 is TGTGCCAGCAGCTTAAACCCTACCAAAGGGGACACCGGGGAGCTGTTTTTT. This sequence encodes CASSLNPTKGDTGELFF. Drawing the rest from reference TRBV7-3 and TRBJ2-2, the complete variable domain is GAGVSQTPSNKVTEKGKYVELRCDPISGHTALYWYRQSLGQGPEFLIYFQGTGAADDSGLPNDRFFAVRPEGSVSTLKIQRTERGDSAVYLCASSLNPTKGDTGELFFGEGSRLTVL.

The chain is built from TRBV10-3 and TRBJ1-2, with TRBD1 identical over 10 bases. Germline CDR1 is ENHRY and CDR2 is SYGVKD. This CDR3 comprises 15 residues. V lost 1 base and J lost 8; bases outside the gene matches: 7. In DNA, the CDR3 is TGTGCCATCAGTGAGTACCGGGACAGGGGCGCGGGCTACACCTTC. Protein: CAISEYRDRGAGYTF.

The gene calls are TRBV6-2 or TRBV6-3 and TRBJ2-7, with TRBD1 identical over 12 bases. The CDR3 loop spans 17 amino acids. The germline gives CDR1 MNHEY, CDR2 SVGEGT. The junction had 10 bases not matched to a gene; V was cut back by 5 bases and J by 2 bases. The CDR3 protein is CASSGGTGGDATYEQYF. CDR3 coding DNA: TGTGCCAGCAGTGGCGGGACAGGGGGCGACGCCACCTACGAGCAGTACTTC.

This chain links TRBV11-2 with TRBJ2-3, with 8 bases aligning to TRBD2. The CDR3 extends over 15 amino acids. Germline lookup yields CDR1 SGHAT and CDR2 FQNNGV. J gave up 2 bases and V 5 bases, and 6 bases lay outside the gene matches. The CDR3 here is CASSSSGTYTDTQYF. CDR3 coding DNA: TGTGCCAGCAGCAGTAGCGGGACTTACACAGATACGCAGTATTTT.

V is TRBV11-2 and J is TRBJ2-5; 9 bases map to TRBD2. The trim removed 1 base at V and 5 bases at J, leaving 5 bases unmatched. CDR1 is SGHAT, CDR2 FQNNGV, per germline. The CDR3 sequence is 15 residues long. The CDR3 spells CASSLVAGVPETQYF. The CDR3 DNA is TGTGCCAGCAGCTTAGTAGCGGGGGTCCCGGAGACCCAGTACTTC.

J is TRBJ1-2 and V is TRBV11-2; D is possibly TRBD1 (5 bases). Trimming pared 0 bases from V and 3 bases from J, leaving 8 bases between. The CDR3 extends over 14 amino acids. Germline V gene lookup returns CDR1 SGHAT and CDR2 FQNNGV. CDR3 DNA: TGTGCCAGCAGCTTAGAGTGGGGGGACTATGGCTACACCTTC. The encoded protein is CASSLEWGDYGYTF. The full variable domain, rest sourced from reference TRBV11-2 and TRBJ1-2, is EAGVAQSPRYKIIEKRQSVAFWCNPISGHATLYWYQQILGQGPKLLIQFQNNGVVDDSQLPKDRFSAERLKGVDSTLKIQPAKLEDSAVYLCASSLEWGDYGYTFGSGTRLTVV.

This chain connects TRBV7-9 to TRBJ1-2, with TRBD1 matching over 7 bases. V was pared by 4 bases and J by 8 bases, with 13 bases of the junction left unmatched. Germline CDR1 is SEHNR and CDR2 is FQNEAQ (reference sequence). The CDR3 has 15 amino acids. The CDR3 region is CASSSPDRASEGYTF. CDR3 nucleotide sequence: TGTGCCAGCAGCTCCCCAGACAGGGCTTCGGAGGGCTACACCTTC.

On this clone: Other nucleotide sequences in the sample specify the same CDR3. This chain connects TRBV5-1 to TRBJ2-1, with TRBD1 matching over 10 bases. J gave up 1 base and V 4 bases, and 5 bases lay outside the gene matches. There are 16 residues in the CDR3. Germline assignment: CDR1 SGHRS and CDR2 YFSETQ. The CDR3: CASSLGQGGSYNEQFF. The DNA for the CDR3 is TGCGCCAGCAGCCTCGGACAGGGGGGTTCCTACAATGAGCAGTTCTTC.

V usage is TRBV2 and J usage is TRBJ2-7; tentatively, D is TRBD1 (5 bases). The CDR3 covers 12 residues. Germline CDR1 SNHLY, CDR2 FYNNEI. Trimming removed 6 bases from V and 3 bases from J, with 9 bases in between. CDR3: CASRERGYEQYF. The DNA for the CDR3 is TGTGCCAGCAGGGAAAGGGGCTACGAGCAGTACTTC.

V and J are TRBV28 and TRBJ1-5; 8 nucleotides agree with TRBD1. The junction had 5 bases not matched to a gene; V was cut back by 6 bases and J by 1 base. The germline V gene encodes CDR1 MDHEN and CDR2 SYDVKM. CDR3 length: 15 residues. The CDR3 region is CASRQGGDSNQPQHF. The DNA for the CDR3 is TGTGCCAGCAGACAGGGGGGAGACAGCAATCAGCCCCAGCATTTT.